This entry lists 19 T cell receptor beta chains sequenced from one sample in a study of beta chain features in type 1 diabetes. Overall study results and limits: All four CD4+ subsets from Type 1 diabetes patients carried moderately but significantly shorter TCRB CDR3s.

Every bit of the isolated RNA underwent reverse transcription, so sequencing read expressed TCRB transcripts. TCRdb keeps only in-frame clones here, not all; method: immunoSEQ multiplex PCR. The data show 300,000 to 450,000 clones, with roughly 13% seen just once and about 0.01% held by the top ten. For these receptors, no antigen is known. The specimen was naive CD4+ T cells from blood. The receptors were sampled from a young woman with type 1 diabetes.

This clone was seen a handful of times. This rearrangement joins TRBV6-6 to TRBJ2-5; 7 positions match TRBD2. CDR1 MNHNY and CDR2 SVGAGI come from the germline V gene (reference sequence). Trimming cost V 6 bases and J 5 bases; bases outside gene matches: 6. This CDR3 is built from 13 residues. CDR3 protein: CASSTRGVETQYF. CDR3 sequence (DNA): TGTGCCAGCAGCACACGGGGGGTTGAGACCCAGTACTTC.

The gene calls are TRBV19 and TRBJ1-5; weak D call: TRBD1 (5 bases). Between the trimmed V and J ends, which lost 5 bases and 3 bases, there was a span of 8 bases. The CDR3 extends over 13 amino acids. Looked up from germline, CDR1 is LNHDA and CDR2 is SQIVND (reference sequence). CDR3 sequence reads: CASSGADNQPQHF. The CDR3 bases are TGTGCCAGTAGTGGGGCAGACAATCAGCCCCAGCATTTT. The variable domain in full, completed from reference TRBV19 and TRBJ1-5, reads DGGITQSPKYLFRKEGQNVTLSCEQNLNHDAMYWYRQDPGQGLRLIYYSQIVNDFQKGDIAEGYSVSREKKESFPLTVTSAQKNPTAFYLCASSGADNQPQHFGDGTRLSIL.

The chain is built from TRBV29-1 and TRBJ1-2, with a tentative D call TRBD1 (5 bases). The CDR3 has 12 residues. V was pared by 6 bases and J by 2 bases, with 10 bases between. Germline V gives CDR1 SQVTM, CDR2 ANQGSEA. CDR3 residues: CSVRRGNYGYTF. Here the CDR3 DNA reads TGCAGCGTGAGGAGGGGAAACTATGGCTACACCTTC.

The chain carries TRBV4-1 and TRBJ1-2, with 7 bases aligning to TRBD1. After removal of 1 base from V and 0 bases from J, the junction contained 11 bases not matched to a gene. From germline, CDR1 is MGHRA and CDR2 YSYEKL. The CDR3 spans 18 residues. This CDR3 is CASSQVPPLDRANYGYTF. The CDR3 DNA is TGCGCCAGCAGCCAAGTACCCCCCCTCGACAGGGCTAACTATGGCTACACCTTC.

This chain joins TRBV5-1 and TRBJ2-7; 8 bases line up with TRBD1. CDR3 length: 15 residues. Trimming at V came to 5 bases and at J to 3 bases, leaving 10 bases not matched to a gene. Looked up from germline, CDR1 is SGHRS and CDR2 is YFSETQ. CDR3 amino acids: CASRYGTGSHYEQYF. CDR3 nucleotide sequence: TGCGCCAGCAGATACGGGACAGGTTCCCACTACGAGCAGTACTTC.

This clone has more than one count but fewer than ten. The chain recombines TRBV5-1 with TRBJ2-3; D is unresolved. Germline values: CDR1 SGHRS, CDR2 YFSETQ. V was clipped by 1 base and J by 5 bases, with 5 bases between them. The CDR3 length is 12 residues. The CDR3 loop is CASSLRQDTQYF. The CDR3 nucleotides are TGCGCCAGCAGCTTGAGACAAGATACGCAGTATTTT.

This clone has just a few counts. This sequence joins TRBV9 and TRBJ1-1; TRBD1 aligns across 7 bases. The CDR3 covers 15 residues. CDR1 and CDR2 from the germline V gene are SGDLS and YYNGEE. J gave up 4 bases and V 4 bases, and 10 bases lay outside the gene matches. CDR3 coding DNA: TGTGCCAGCAGCTCTCGTGAAGGGGGCACCACTGAAGCTTTCTTT. Its translation is CASSSREGGTTEAFF.

This clone has a handful of counts. The J gene is TRBJ2-1, the V gene TRBV5-1, with D possibly matching TRBD1 (5 bases). Trimming took 5 bases from V and 6 from J, leaving 15 bases between them. The length of the CDR3 is 14 residues. Germline V CDR1 and CDR2: SGHRS, YFSETQ. The CDR3 protein is CASSPGPIPNEQFF. CDR3 bases: TGCGCCAGCAGTCCAGGGCCTATCCCCAATGAGCAGTTCTTC.

This clone was seen a handful of times. This chain connects TRBV7-3 to TRBJ2-7; D may be TRBD2 (5 bases). Germline values: CDR1 SGHTA, CDR2 FQGTGA. V was shortened by 5 bases and J by 3 bases, with 11 bases between the two germline ends. CDR3 size: 13 residues. The DNA for the CDR3 is TGTGCCAGCAGCCCCGGGGTGGGCTACGAGCAGTACTTC. It translates to CASSPGVGYEQYF. The full variable domain, in which reference TRBV7-3 and TRBJ2-7 provide the parts outside the CDR3, is GAGVSQTPSNKVTEKGKYVELRCDPISGHTALYWYRQSLGQGPEFLIYFQGTGAADDSGLPNDRFFAVRPEGSVSTLKIQRTERGDSAVYLCASSPGVGYEQYFGPGTRLTVT.

This clone has just a few counts. This CDR3 is also generated by other DNA sequences in the sample. The V call is TRBV7-9, the J call TRBJ1-5; D not certain. This CDR3 has 13 amino acids. Germline V gene data show CDR1 as SEHNR and CDR2 as FQNEAQ (reference sequence). With 1 base removed from V and 4 bases from J, the gap between germline ends came to 5 bases. Here the CDR3 reads CASSLDGNQPQHF. The CDR3 DNA follows: TGTGCCAGCAGCTTAGACGGTAATCAGCCCCAGCATTTT.

Only a few counts were recorded for this clone. This sequence joins TRBV5-4 and TRBJ2-1; 8 positions match TRBD2. The V segment lost 3 bases and the J segment 2 bases; nucleotides outside the gene matches: 7. CDR1 is SGHNT, CDR2 YYREEE, per germline (reference sequence). This CDR3 has 16 amino acids. DNA for the CDR3: TGTGCCAGCAGCTCGAGCGGGAGTCCCCCCTACAATGAGCAGTTCTTC. Residues: CASSSSGSPPYNEQFF.

The rearrangement links TRBV14 to TRBJ1-2; 7 bases line up with TRBD1. CDR1 is SGHDN and CDR2 is FVKESK in the germline V gene. V was pared by 0 bases and J by 8 bases, with 12 bases of the junction left unmatched. CDR3 length: 16 amino acids. Here the CDR3 DNA reads TGTGCCAGCAGCCAAGATCCTTCGACAGGGCCTTGGGGCTACACCTTC. Protein sequence: CASSQDPSTGPWGYTF.

V usage is TRBV28 and J usage is TRBJ2-2; maybe TRBD2 (6 bases). Trimming took 4 bases from V and 3 from J, leaving 15 bases between them. This CDR3 has 16 residues. The germline gives CDR1 MDHEN, CDR2 SYDVKM. CDR3 in amino acids: CASSSNGRGDTGELFF. For the CDR3, the DNA is TGTGCCAGCAGTTCGAACGGGAGAGGAGACACCGGGGAGCTGTTTTTT.

The chain combines TRBV28 with TRBJ1-3; D remains ambiguous. Trimming left V 3 bases short and J 6 bases short, with 18 bases between. This CDR3 is 16 amino acids long. Germline V CDR1 and CDR2: MDHEN, SYDVKM. The CDR3 loop is CASSLGGLVPTNTIYF. CDR3 bases: TGTGCCAGCAGTTTGGGAGGCTTAGTTCCCACAAACACCATATATTTT.

This chain connects TRBV30 to TRBJ2-5; 13 positions match TRBD2. The germline gives CDR1 GTSNPN, CDR2 SVGIG (reference sequence). After removal of 2 bases from V and 5 bases from J, the junction contained 8 bases not matched to a gene. The CDR3 extends over 16 amino acids. The CDR3 spells CAWSPTALAGGETQYF. In DNA, the CDR3 is TGTGCCTGGAGTCCCACGGCACTAGCGGGAGGGGAGACCCAGTACTTC.

The V call is TRBV6-6, the J call TRBJ1-4; D gene ambiguous. With 4 bases removed from V and 0 bases from J, the gap between germline ends came to 6 bases. The germline V gene has CDR1 MNHNY and CDR2 SVGAGI (reference sequence). The CDR3 runs to 14 residues. The CDR3 sequence is CASSSVATNEKLFF. CDR3 sequence (DNA): TGTGCCAGCAGTTCCGTTGCAACTAATGAAAAACTGTTTTTT.

This clone was seen a handful of times. The rearrangement uses TRBV6-6 and TRBJ1-5; possibly TRBD1 for D (6 bases). The CDR3 is made up of 12 amino acids. Germline loops: CDR1 MNHNY, CDR2 SVGAGI (reference sequence). Trimming took 5 bases from V and 4 from J, leaving 6 bases between them. For the CDR3, the DNA is TGTGCCAGCAGTACAGGGAATCAGCCCCAGCATTTT. This sequence encodes CASSTGNQPQHF.

DNA of the CDR3: TGTGCCAGCAGCGGGACAGGCGAAGGGGGTGAGCAGTTCTTC. This gives the protein CASSGTGEGGEQFF. This chain links TRBV28 with TRBJ2-1; TRBD1 agrees at 8 bases. The CDR3 is 14 amino acids. CDR1 and CDR2 (germline): MDHEN, SYDVKM. The junction had 10 bases not matched to a gene; V was cut back by 6 bases and J by 9 bases.

V and J are TRBV18 and TRBJ1-5; 10 nucleotides line up with TRBD1. The ends lost 3 bases at V and 5 bases at J; junction bases unmatched: 1. This CDR3 comprises 14 residues. CDR1 and CDR2 (germline): KGHSH, LQKENI. This CDR3 is CASSPGQGDQPQHF. The CDR3 nucleotides are TGTGCCAGCTCACCTGGACAGGGGGATCAGCCCCAGCATTTT.